This TCR beta chain comes out of a study of T cells after yellow fever vaccination. Study-level results: After the booster, 96% of CD4 and 88% of CD8 primary-response clones were re-detected. Only a minor proportion of clonotypes was detected across both CD4 and CD8 compartments. Weaker overall, the secondary response nonetheless peaked faster (day 5 versus 15).

The study made its TCR cDNA through 5'RACE template switching. That step introduced a universal primer site along with UMIs. TCRdb fed the 5' RACE reads into MiXCR, producing one record per CDR3 protein. The sample yields 300,000 to 400,000 distinct CDR3 sequences, roughly 8.7% seen once. Details on this clonotype: The antigen remains unidentified.

Germline V lookup: CDR1 SGHAT, CDR2 FQNNGV. The CDR3 is made up of 14 amino acids. The V end lost 3 bases, the J end lost 1 base, and 10 bases lay between the germline ends. The chain uses TRBV11-2 and TRBJ2-7; D is perhaps TRBD1 (5 bases). The receptor was isolated from a man aged 18 to 30 who received the YFV17D yellow fever vaccine. The source was PBMCs, collected on the day of the first yellow fever vaccination. CDR3 protein: CASSFTGESYEQYF. CDR3 DNA: TGTGCCAGCAGCTTTACAGGAGAGTCCTACGAGCAGTACTTC.